The following is a T cell receptor (beta chain) sequence with its context. Its antigen is not known. The sequence runs out 3 residues before the end of the CDR3; the remainder is reconstructed from the germline J gene. Clones were sequenced by immunoSEQ multiplex PCR, and TCRdb holds only the in-frame ones, with some missing. This listing includes some 29,000 clones. This sample was taken from a study of Tregs in tolerant kidney transplant recipients. Regarding the study as a whole: Biological reproducibility was not directly addressed in this study.

The nonmyeloablative bone marrow transplants came from related graft donors, with transient mixed chimerism. Unstimulated Tregs (CD4+CD25+CD127-) and CD4+CD25- non-Tregs were sorted from PBMCs. The CDR3 length is 15 residues. V shed 6 bases and J 4 bases; nucleotides not matched to a gene: 9. Germline CDR1 MDHEN, CDR2 SYDVKM. The origin of this receptor is a human patient who received a combined kidney and bone marrow transplant. Some of these T cells may belong to the graft donor. The V call is TRBV28, the J call TRBJ1-5; 7 bases line up with TRBD1. This specimen consisted of CD4+ T cells from blood (PBMCs), obtained 24 months after the transplant. The CDR3 reads CASSPGTVSNQPQHF. The CDR3 DNA, read in part, is TGTGCCAGCAGCCCCGGGACAGTCTCAAATCAGCCC.